This TCR beta chain was documented in a study of blood T cell repertoires in COVID-19. A total of 13 residues make up the CDR3, ends included. A word on this clone: The DNA is left out, because the CDR3 cannot be placed on it with certainty; the CDR3 is given as TCRdb lists it.

Repertoires were generated with immunoSEQ multiplex PCR, while TCRdb's copy carries only in-frame clones and drops some. The sample includes roughly 65,000 clones, approximately 85% seen only once; the top ten take approximately 32%. The chain uses TRBV12-3 or TRBV12-4 and TRBJ2-3; TRBD2, as called in the table, went unchecked against the DNA. Sequencing was performed on peripheral blood. The sequence was obtained from a woman of 80 years or more with active or convalescent COVID-19. The chain's CDR3 is CASSSSGADTQYF.